Each of the 18 T cell receptor beta chains below was sequenced from the same sample in a study of T cell repertoires in cytomegalovirus infection. Using its own MiXCR run on the reads, TCRdb lists one record per CDR3 protein. The repertoire holds almost 550,000 distinct CDR3 sequences, with approximately 15% as singletons. The sample consisted of CD8+ T cells from PBMCs. These receptor sequences come from a human donor in good health (CMV status not recorded). Some clones in this sample may be carry-over from other donors' samples.

The V gene is TRBV12-3 or TRBV12-4, the J gene TRBJ2-6; D remains ambiguous. Trimming shortened V by 0 bases and J by 2 bases, and 2 bases separated the two germline ends. CDR3 length equals 14 residues. The CDR3 spells CASSLAAGANVLTF. In DNA form, the CDR3 reads TGTGCCAGCAGTTTAGCAGCTGGGGCCAACGTCCTGACTTTC.

This clonotype was found many times. The rearrangement links TRBV7-9 to TRBJ2-3; 7 bases map to TRBD2. Germline-derived CDR1 and CDR2 are SEHNR and FQNEAQ (reference sequence). The CDR3 consists of 15 residues. V trimming: 4 bases; J trimming: 6 bases; junction bases outside the gene matches: 10. The DNA of the CDR3 is TGTGCCAGCAGCTCCCCTCTAGCGGACATGGATACGCAGTATTTT. Translated: CASSSPLADMDTQYF.

The chain combines TRBV9 with TRBJ2-7; a possible D gene is TRBD2 (6 bases). Germline V gene data show CDR1 as SGDLS and CDR2 as YYNGEE. V was trimmed by 0 bases and J by 0 bases, leaving 10 bases between them. The CDR3 consists of 15 residues. The chain's CDR3 is CASSVGGSGSYEQYF. The CDR3 DNA is TGTGCCAGCAGCGTAGGGGGTAGCGGCTCCTACGAGCAGTACTTC.

This clonotype was found a few times. V is TRBV5-1 and J is TRBJ2-1, with TRBD1 as a possible D gene (6 bases). Germline-derived CDR1 and CDR2 are SGHRS and YFSETQ. The CDR3 runs to 14 residues. Deletions cut 1 base from V and 5 bases from J, with 10 bases between. CDR3 nucleotide sequence: TGCGCCAGCAGCTTGACAGGGTTCAACAATGAGCAGTTCTTC. This sequence encodes CASSLTGFNNEQFF.

This clonotype was observed at least ten times. The chain is built from TRBV7-3 and TRBJ1-1; maybe TRBD1 (6 bases). The CDR3 runs 16 residues. V gave up 5 bases and J gave up 0 bases, with 16 bases separating them. Germline CDR1 is SGHTA and CDR2 is FQGTGA. The chain's CDR3 is CASSPGGGGLNTEAFF. As DNA, the CDR3 is TGTGCCAGCAGCCCTGGGGGGGGCGGCTTGAACACTGAAGCTTTCTTT.

V usage is TRBV5-1 and J usage is TRBJ2-2; D possibly corresponds to TRBD2 (6 bases). With 4 bases removed from V and 6 bases from J, the gap between germline ends came to 22 bases. The germline V gene has CDR1 SGHRS and CDR2 YFSETQ. The CDR3 spans 17 residues. The CDR3 bases are TGCGCCAGCAGCGAGTCTTCCGGGACTCTTGGGGCCGGGGAGCTGTTTTTT. It yields the protein CASSESSGTLGAGELFF. Combining the CDR3 with reference TRBV5-1 and TRBJ2-2 gives the whole variable domain KAGVTQTPRYLIKTRGQQVTLSCSPISGHRSVSWYQQTPGQGLQFLFEYFSETQRNKGNFPGRFSGRQFSNSRSEMNVSTLELGDSALYLCASSESSGTLGAGELFFGEGSRLTVL.

This clonotype was seen at least ten times. The rearrangement joins TRBV7-9 to TRBJ2-2; D ambiguous. Germline V CDR1 and CDR2: SEHNR, FQNEAQ (reference sequence). V lost 8 bases and J 6 bases, leaving 19 bases between the germline ends. There are 15 residues in the CDR3. The CDR3 sequence: CASPLGYLNPGELFF. The DNA for the CDR3 is TGTGCCAGCCCCCTTGGCTACCTCAACCCCGGGGAGCTGTTTTTT.

This clonotype was counted between two and nine times. The chain has TRBV27 and TRBJ2-3; D ambiguous. The CDR3 is 13 amino acids. The germline CDR1 and CDR2 sequences are MNHEY and SMNVEV (reference sequence). Deletions cut 4 bases from V and 2 bases from J, with 7 bases between. CDR3 DNA: TGTGCCAGCAGTTCCGCCATCACAGATACGCAGTATTTT. Translated, it gives CASSSAITDTQYF.

This clonotype came up many times. The chain links TRBV12-3 or TRBV12-4 to TRBJ1-4; 7 bases align to TRBD1. Trimming cost V 4 bases and J 8 bases; bases outside gene matches: 10. The CDR3 is 15 amino acids. The chain's CDR3 is CASSWGTGEYEKLFF. CDR3 nucleotides: TGTGCCAGCAGTTGGGGCACAGGGGAGTACGAAAAACTGTTTTTT.

This clonotype has just a few counts. The chain is built from TRBV15 and TRBJ1-1, with TRBD1 matching over 7 bases. Germline V lookup: CDR1 LNHNV, CDR2 YYDKDF (reference sequence). CDR3 length equals 12 residues. V trimming: 9 bases; J trimming: 4 bases; junction bases outside the gene matches: 5. The CDR3 reads CATRQGSTEAFF. In DNA form, the CDR3 reads TGTGCCACAAGACAGGGCAGCACTGAAGCTTTCTTT.

As regards this clonotype: Since a much larger clone is just one base distant, this may be a read error. The J gene is TRBJ1-1, the V gene TRBV7-8; perhaps TRBD1 as D (5 bases). CDR1 and CDR2 (germline): SGHVS, FQNEAQ. This CDR3 spans 15 amino acids. In DNA form, the CDR3 reads TGTGCCAGCAGCTTAGAGCAGGGAAAATTCACTAAAGCTTTCTTT. Protein: CASSLEQGKFTKAFF.

This clonotype was recorded many times. J is TRBJ2-7 and V is TRBV7-9, with D uncertain. The CDR3 sequence is 14 residues long. Germline assignment: CDR1 SEHNR and CDR2 FQNEAQ (reference sequence). V lost 0 bases and J lost 2, with 8 bases in between. Written as DNA, the CDR3 is TGTGCCAGCAGCTTAGCCGAAGCAACCTACGAGCAGTACTTC. Residues: CASSLAEATYEQYF.

This clonotype was counted ten times or more. V is TRBV7-8 and J is TRBJ2-3; 12 bases agree with TRBD2. CDR1 SGHVS and CDR2 FQNEAQ come from the germline V gene. The CDR3 is made up of 15 amino acids. V lost 5 bases, J lost 5 bases, and 5 bases stayed unmatched. Written as DNA, the CDR3 is TGTGCCAGCAGCCAGACTAGCGGGGGTGGAGATACGCAGTATTTT. This sequence encodes CASSQTSGGGDTQYF. Drawing the rest from reference TRBV7-8 and TRBJ2-3, the complete variable domain is GAGVSQSPRYKVAKRGQDVALRCDPISGHVSLFWYQQALGQGPEFLTYFQNEAQLDKSGLPSDRFFAERPEGSVSTLKIQRTQQEDSAVYLCASSQTSGGGDTQYFGPGTRLTVL.

This clonotype was detected only a few times. The rearrangement uses TRBV14 and TRBJ2-1; 10 bases are shared with TRBD2. CDR1 and CDR2 from the germline V gene are SGHDN and FVKESK. This CDR3 has 21 amino acids. Losses at the gene ends were 0 bases for V and 7 bases for J; bases not matched to a gene: 21. This CDR3 reads CASSQEGSGRTYLFSGNEQFF. The CDR3 nucleotides read TGTGCCAGCAGCCAAGAGGGTAGCGGGAGGACCTATCTTTTTTCCGGGAATGAGCAGTTCTTC.

This clonotype has only a few counts. The chain is built from TRBV5-5 and TRBJ2-7; 9 nucleotides line up with TRBD2. CDR1 is SGHKS, CDR2 YYEKEE, per germline (reference sequence). There are 14 residues in the CDR3. The ends lost 5 bases at V and 2 bases at J; junction bases unmatched: 5. Written as DNA, the CDR3 is TGTGCCAGCAGTTTCTCTAGCGGGGCCTACGAGCAGTACTTC. It yields the protein CASSFSSGAYEQYF.

This rearrangement joins TRBV4-2 to TRBJ2-7; D unresolved. Trimming took off 0 bases at V and 0 bases at J, with 9 bases between the two ends. Germline V gene data show CDR1 as LGHNA and CDR2 as YNFKEQ. CDR3 length: 15 residues. The CDR3 protein is CASSQDRTLSYEQYF. CDR3 DNA sequence: TGTGCCAGCAGCCAAGATAGGACCCTCTCCTACGAGCAGTACTTC.

This clonotype was seen only a few times. This chain uses TRBV9 with TRBJ1-1; D is perhaps TRBD1 (5 bases). CDR1 and CDR2 from the germline V gene are SGDLS and YYNGEE. The length of the CDR3 is 15 residues. Trimming shortened V by 0 bases and J by 3 bases, and 12 bases separated the two germline ends. CDR3 sequence (DNA): TGTGCCAGCAGCGTAGCTATAGGGGCGGACACTGAAGCTTTCTTT. This codes for CASSVAIGADTEAFF.

This clonotype was seen repeatedly, ten times or more. This chain connects TRBV11-2 to TRBJ2-7; perhaps TRBD1 as D (5 bases). Between the trimmed V and J ends, which lost 0 bases and 2 bases, there was a span of 8 bases. The germline V gene has CDR1 SGHAT and CDR2 FQNNGV. CDR3 length equals 14 residues. Here the CDR3 reads CASSLEGAPYEQYF. Written as DNA, the CDR3 is TGTGCCAGCAGCTTAGAAGGGGCTCCCTACGAGCAGTACTTC.